This TCR beta chain was sequenced in a study of blood T cell repertoires in COVID-19. Looking at the study overall: Spain, Italy and the United States supplied samples that represented acute and convalescent COVID-19.

Clones were sequenced by immunoSEQ multiplex PCR, and TCRdb holds only the in-frame ones, with some missing. The table lists some 66,000 clones, around 89% of them singletons. The CDR3 sequence is 13 residues long. Germline trimming cut 4 bases from V and 0 bases from J; bases unmatched to any gene: 1. The germline V gene has CDR1 SGHKS and CDR2 YYEKEE (reference sequence). The rearrangement links TRBV5-5 to TRBJ2-7; 7 bases agree with TRBD2. This TCR came from a woman aged 60-70 years with acute or convalescent COVID-19. Sequenced input: peripheral blood. DNA of the CDR3: TGTGCCAGCAGCCCGGGGGGCTCCTACGAGCAGTACGTC. It specifies CASSPGGSYEQYV.